These T cell receptor beta chains were read from a single sample in a study of blood T cell repertoires in COVID-19. Assay: immunoSEQ multiplex PCR; the TCRdb copy retains only in-frame clones and omits some. The sample gives tens of thousands of clones, approximately 88% of which show up once; under 3% is in the top ten. Sequencing used peripheral blood. The receptors here all came from a man at least 80 years old with active or convalescent COVID-19. CDR3s include the opening cysteine and the closing phenylalanine or tryptophan. Each record gives: D gene, J gene, clone size, V gene, CDR3 DNA, CDR3 protein. A D gene is named only where the DNA matches it firmly. Clone size, where shown, is once, few, many, or a class for clones that have expanded.

D gene: -; J gene: TRBJ1-2; clone size: -; V gene: TRBV29-1; CDR3 DNA: TGCAGCGTCCAGGAATTTGACTATGGCTACACCTTC; CDR3 protein: CSVQEFDYGYTF
D gene: TRBD2; J gene: TRBJ2-3; clone size: -; V gene: TRBV6-5; CDR3 DNA: TGTGCCAGCAGTTTTCAACTAGCGGGGGCCGCAGATACGCAGTATTTT; CDR3 protein: CASSFQLAGAADTQYF
D gene: -; J gene: TRBJ2-2; clone size: few; V gene: TRBV12-3/TRBV12-4; CDR3 DNA: TGTGCCAGCAGTTTGTCCGGGGGGGAGCTGTTTTTT; CDR3 protein: CASSLSGGELFF
D gene: TRBD1; J gene: TRBJ1-5; clone size: -; V gene: TRBV24-1; CDR3 DNA: TGTGCCACCACTAAGCCGGGACAGCGTAATCAGCCCCAGCATTTT; CDR3 protein: CATTKPGQRNQPQHF
D gene: TRBD2; J gene: TRBJ2-7; clone size: once; V gene: TRBV6-6; CDR3 DNA: TGTGCCAGCAGTACCGGGACTAGCGAATCCTACGAGCAGTACTTC; CDR3 protein: CASSTGTSESYEQYF
D gene: -; J gene: TRBJ1-5; clone size: -; V gene: TRBV27; CDR3 DNA: TGTGCCAGCAGCTTTAGGGGTCGGACGGAAGGCAATCAGCCCCAGCATTTT; CDR3 protein: CASSFRGRTEGNQPQHF
D gene: TRBD2; J gene: TRBJ2-1; clone size: -; V gene: TRBV5-4; CDR3 DNA: TGTGCCAGCAGCCCCTCGACTAGCGGGAGGATTGATGAGCAGTTCTTC; CDR3 protein: CASSPSTSGRIDEQFF
D gene: TRBD2; J gene: TRBJ2-5; clone size: -; V gene: TRBV4-3; CDR3 DNA: TGCGCCAGCAGTGCGGGACTAGCGGACCAAGAGACCCAGTACTTC; CDR3 protein: CASSAGLADQETQYF
D gene: TRBD2; J gene: TRBJ2-7; clone size: -; V gene: TRBV4-1; CDR3 DNA: TGCGCCAGCAGCCAAACACCGGGACTAGCGGGAGGTGGAGTCTGGGAGCAGTACTTC; CDR3 protein: CASSQTPGLAGGGVWEQYF
D gene: TRBD1; J gene: TRBJ2-1; clone size: -; V gene: TRBV19; CDR3 DNA: TGTGCCAGTAGTATTGGACAGGGGCTCTCCAATGAGCAGTTCTTC; CDR3 protein: CASSIGQGLSNEQFF
D gene: -; J gene: TRBJ2-2; clone size: -; V gene: TRBV6-1; CDR3 DNA: TGTGCCAGCAGTGAAGCGCGCGGGTCGTTGAACACCGGGGAGCTGTTTTTT; CDR3 protein: CASSEARGSLNTGELFF
D gene: TRBD1; J gene: TRBJ1-6; clone size: -; V gene: TRBV7-9; CDR3 DNA: TGTGCCAGCAGCACCTGGGGACAGAGAAGCTCCTATAATTCACCCCTCCACTTT; CDR3 protein: CASSTWGQRSSYNSPLHF
D gene: -; J gene: TRBJ1-5; clone size: -; V gene: TRBV7-9; CDR3 DNA: TGTGCCAGCAGCTTAGCTCGGGTCGGGGGAAATCAGCCCCAGCATTTT; CDR3 protein: CASSLARVGGNQPQHF
D gene: -; J gene: TRBJ2-7; clone size: -; V gene: TRBV21-1; CDR3 DNA: TGTGCCAGCAGCAAAGTAAGGACAAACTACGAGCAGTACTTC; CDR3 protein: CASSKVRTNYEQYF